The text below deals with one TCR beta chain. The protocol was immunoSEQ multiplex PCR, while the TCRdb copy is restricted to in-frame clones and leaves out a portion. The repertoire consists of approximately 2,300,000 clones, with around 93% occurring once and the leading ten covering around 0.38%. Germline V CDR1 and CDR2: SGHAT, FQDESV (reference sequence). The ends lost 5 bases at V and 2 bases at J; junction bases unmatched: 7. The CDR3 spans 16 residues. This record comes from a study of shared clonotypes between healthy human individuals. Overall study context: A donor's plate count was three for CD4 naive and three for CD4 memory; CD8 naive had two and CD8 memory one.

This TCR was sampled from a man in his late teens or twenties in good health. Some clones in this sample may be carry-over from other donors' samples. The sequenced sample consisted of naive CD4+ T cells from PBMCs. Stated subset: CD45RA+ positively selected. The chain uses TRBV11-1 and TRBJ2-1; 9 nucleotides match TRBD1. This CDR3 reads CASSPQTGGTYNEQFF. The CDR3 DNA reads as TGTGCCAGCAGCCCACAGACAGGGGGTACCTACAATGAGCAGTTCTTC.